The 23 T cell receptor beta chains below all came from one sample that was sequenced in a study of T cell responses to AZD1222 COVID-19 vaccine. The data were produced by immunoSEQ multiplex PCR, yet TCRdb's version contains in-frame clones alone and is incomplete. The sample carries 110,000 to 150,000 clones, over 80% recorded once. Specimen: peripheral blood, collected 28 days after the second AZD1222 dose. Every receptor here comes from an adult who received the AZD1222 COVID-19 vaccine.

This chain connects TRBV6-5 to TRBJ2-7, with D perhaps TRBD2 (6 bases). CDR3 length: 14 residues. V was cut by 6 bases and J by 1 base, with 13 bases left in between. Germline CDR1 and CDR2: MNHEY and SVGAGI. The CDR3 sequence: CASREGRTSYEQYF. The CDR3 DNA reads as TGTGCCAGCAGGGAGGGACGGACGTCCTACGAGCAGTACTTC.

The chain uses TRBV2 and TRBJ2-7, with TRBD1 matching over 8 bases. V gave up 2 bases and J gave up 4 bases; unmatched junction bases: 7. CDR1 is SNHLY, CDR2 FYNNEI, per germline. The CDR3 sequence is 15 residues long. DNA of the CDR3: TGTGCCAGCAGTGAAACCCCAGGGGGCGCTTACGAGCAGTACTTC. Translation: CASSETPGGAYEQYF.

CDR3 region: CASSQADRAAKTQYF. The CDR3 nucleotides are TGTGCCAGCAGCCAAGCCGACAGGGCGGCGAAGACCCAGTACTTC. V and J are TRBV3-1 (or the pseudogene TRBV3-2) and TRBJ2-5; 7 bases agree with TRBD1. CDR1 is LGHDT, CDR2 YNNKEL, per germline (reference sequence). V shed 1 base and J 6 bases; nucleotides not matched to a gene: 8. This CDR3 is built from 15 residues.

The chain joins TRBV6-5 to TRBJ1-5; 7 bases line up with TRBD1. Germline CDR1 is MNHEY and CDR2 is SVGAGI. After removal of 5 bases from V and 3 bases from J, the junction contained 4 bases not matched to a gene. CDR3 length equals 14 residues. The CDR3 is CASSHDRANQPQHF. CDR3 nucleotides: TGTGCCAGCAGTCACGACAGGGCCAATCAGCCCCAGCATTTT.

This chain connects TRBV6-1 to TRBJ2-7; 7 bases agree with TRBD2. The CDR3 runs to 17 residues. Losses at the gene ends were 1 base for V and 3 bases for J; bases not matched to a gene: 12. From germline, CDR1 is MNHNS and CDR2 SASEGT. The CDR3 protein is CASSEDPIGLGNYEQYF. The CDR3 DNA reads as TGTGCCAGCAGTGAAGATCCTATAGGACTAGGTAACTACGAGCAGTACTTC.

This chain connects TRBV24-1 to TRBJ2-2, with TRBD1 matching 7 bases. V dropped 10 bases and J dropped 4; count of bases not matched to a gene: 5. CDR3 length equals 13 residues. Germline CDR1 and CDR2: KGHDR and SFDVKD. CDR3 residues: CATGDSGTGELFF. The CDR3 region has the DNA TGTGCCACAGGGGACAGTGGCACCGGGGAGCTGTTTTTT.

This clone has just a few counts. The chain is built from TRBV28 and TRBJ1-2; 7 nucleotides agree with TRBD1. V lost 5 bases, J lost 2 bases, and 5 bases stayed unmatched. The CDR3 loop spans 14 amino acids. Germline-derived CDR1 and CDR2 are MDHEN and SYDVKM. CDR3 nucleotide sequence: TGTGCCAGCAGTACCTCGACAGGGAACTATGGCTACACCTTC. This gives the protein CASSTSTGNYGYTF.

The sample holds one count of this clone. J is TRBJ1-2 and V is TRBV19, with D perhaps matching TRBD1 (6 bases). This CDR3 comprises 14 residues. Germline CDR1 LNHDA, CDR2 SQIVND (reference sequence). V dropped 3 bases and J dropped 5 bases, with 13 bases sitting between them. CDR3 DNA sequence: TGTGCCAGTAGTATTTCAGGGGAAGTTTATGGCTACACCTTC. It codes for CASSISGEVYGYTF.

A single count supports this clone. The J gene is TRBJ1-1, the V gene TRBV24-1, with 9 bases lining up with TRBD1. V lost 7 bases to trimming and J lost 6 bases; unmatched junction nucleotides: 5. The CDR3 extends over 13 amino acids. The germline gives CDR1 KGHDR, CDR2 SFDVKD. Here the CDR3 DNA reads TGTGCCACCAGAGGACAGGGGATGGCTGAAGCTTTCTTT. Amino acid sequence: CATRGQGMAEAFF.

J is TRBJ2-7 and V is TRBV6-5; the D gene is possibly TRBD2 (5 bases). The V gene lost 6 bases and the J gene lost 0 bases, with 15 bases spanning the gap. This CDR3 region has 15 residues. Germline-derived CDR1 and CDR2 are MNHEY and SVGAGI. The CDR3, as DNA: TGTGCCAGCAGCCTAGGACTCGCGGGCTCCTACGAGCAGTACTTC. Amino acid sequence: CASSLGLAGSYEQYF.

The chain is built from TRBV20-1 and TRBJ2-1; maybe TRBD2 (6 bases). Germline CDR1 and CDR2: DFQATT and SNEGSKA (reference sequence). The CDR3 spans 12 residues. Trimming removed 3 bases at V and 6 bases at J, with 9 bases between. Here the CDR3 reads CSASRESNEQFF. The CDR3 DNA sequence: TGCAGTGCTAGTCGGGAGAGCAATGAGCAGTTCTTC.

This chain's CDR3 is CASRRGGNEQYF. The CDR3 region has the DNA TGTGCCAGCAGGAGGGGTGGGAACGAGCAGTACTTC. The chain recombines TRBV27 with TRBJ2-7; D is tentatively TRBD1 or TRBD2 (5 bases each). The CDR3 spans 12 residues. V lost 6 bases and J lost 5, with 11 bases in between. Germline CDR1 and CDR2: MNHEY and SMNVEV (reference sequence).

The CDR3 region has the DNA TGTGCCAGCAGCCAAGCACGGACGACTAACTATGGCTACACCTTC. This gives the protein CASSQARTTNYGYTF. The chain carries TRBV4-2 and TRBJ1-2; no clear D. Germline values: CDR1 LGHNA, CDR2 YNFKEQ. The CDR3 extends over 15 amino acids. V was trimmed by 1 base and J by 0 bases, leaving 9 bases between them.

V is TRBV29-1 and J is TRBJ1-2; weak D call: TRBD1 (5 bases). The CDR3 is 14 amino acids. Trimming removed 5 bases at V and 1 base at J, with 14 bases between. Germline CDR1 is SQVTM and CDR2 is ANQGSEA. The CDR3 region is CSVTIDSNNYGYTF. In DNA, the CDR3 is TGCAGCGTTACGATAGACAGCAATAACTATGGCTACACCTTC.

The rearrangement joins TRBV27 to TRBJ2-7, with 9 bases lining up with TRBD2. Looked up from germline, CDR1 is MNHEY and CDR2 is SMNVEV (reference sequence). V was pared by 0 bases and J by 2 bases, with 2 bases of the junction left unmatched. The CDR3 is made up of 15 amino acids. The DNA for the CDR3 is TGTGCCAGCAGTTTATCGGTAGCGGGAGCCTACGAGCAGTACTTC. It encodes CASSLSVAGAYEQYF.

This rearrangement joins TRBV3-1 (or the pseudogene TRBV3-2) to TRBJ2-7; D is possibly TRBD2 (6 bases). With 0 bases removed from V and 7 bases from J, the gap between germline ends came to 13 bases. In germline, CDR1 is LGHDT, CDR2 YNNKEL (reference sequence). The CDR3 totals 14 residues. The CDR3 DNA follows: TGTGCCAGCAGCCAAGATACGGGAGTAGCTGAGCAGTACTTC. Residues: CASSQDTGVAEQYF.

The chain recombines TRBV28 with TRBJ2-1; 13 nucleotides match TRBD2. Germline values: CDR1 MDHEN, CDR2 SYDVKM. V lost 8 bases to trimming and J lost 0 bases; unmatched junction nucleotides: 4. This CDR3 spans 16 amino acids. The CDR3, as DNA: TGTGCCAGCGGGACTAGCGGGGTGAGCTCCTACAATGAGCAGTTCTTC. Its protein is CASGTSGVSSYNEQFF.

V and J are TRBV28 and TRBJ1-2; tentatively, D is TRBD1 (5 bases). Trimming stripped 3 bases from V and 6 bases from J, with 11 bases between. This CDR3 contains 13 residues. CDR1 and CDR2 (germline): MDHEN, SYDVKM. The CDR3, as DNA: TGTGCCAGCAGTTTTTTCGGGGGAGATGGCTACACCTTC. Translating gives CASSFFGGDGYTF.

The chain joins TRBV2 to TRBJ2-3; 7 bases line up with TRBD1. CDR3 size: 15 residues. Trimming cost V 7 bases and J 2 bases; bases outside gene matches: 9. Germline CDR1 is SNHLY and CDR2 is FYNNEI. CDR3 region: CASIWTGLITDTQYF. CDR3 bases: TGTGCCAGCATTTGGACAGGATTGATCACAGATACGCAGTATTTT.

This chain connects TRBV12-5 to TRBJ1-1; no firm D call. V lost 2 bases to trimming and J lost 4 bases, with 17 bases between them. Germline CDR1 reads LGHNT; CDR2 reads FRNRAP. The CDR3 has 16 residues. For the CDR3, the DNA is TGTGCTAGTGGTTTGAATTTGGCACCCGAAGGCACTGAAGCTTTCTTT. Translation: CASGLNLAPEGTEAFF.

This clone was seen only a few times. This chain uses TRBV7-3 with TRBJ2-3; 9 bases line up with TRBD1. Germline V gene lookup returns CDR1 SGHTA and CDR2 FQGTGA. V was clipped by 5 bases and J by 8 bases; unmatched bases: 20. This CDR3 spans 18 amino acids. The CDR3 DNA sequence: TGTGCCAGCAGCAAAGGGGGGACAGGGACCCTAGGCTATGGTACGCAGTATTTT. Its translation: CASSKGGTGTLGYGTQYF.

The chain combines TRBV29-1 with TRBJ1-1; 8 positions match TRBD1. V shed 2 bases, J shed 5 bases, and the junction held 4 bases outside the gene matches. Germline lookup yields CDR1 SQVTM and CDR2 ANQGSEA. CDR3 length: 13 amino acids. This chain's CDR3 is CSVEHRGRTEAFF. The CDR3 DNA reads as TGCAGCGTTGAACACAGGGGGAGGACTGAAGCTTTCTTT.

For the CDR3, the DNA is TGTGCCATCAGGGGACAACCGAACACTGAAGCTTTCTTT. Protein sequence: CAIRGQPNTEAFF. The V and J genes are TRBV10-3 and TRBJ1-1; weak D call: TRBD1 (6 bases). The CDR3 covers 13 residues. Germline CDR1 ENHRY, CDR2 SYGVKD. V was trimmed by 6 bases and J by 1 base, leaving 9 bases between them.